This T cell receptor (beta chain) derives from a study of cytomegalovirus exposure and HLA in healthy donors (dated by TCRdb to the late 2010s). General notes on the study: According to an earlier analysis of 587 of the donors, about 180 million T cells yielded 117 million unique TCR beta sequences and 250 to 350 Gb of sequence data. Approximately 310 gigabases of sequencing data and 78 million or so unique TCR sequences were included in an early release covering around 600 HLA-typed donors. The genetic ancestry cluster associated with self-reported Caucasian donors included approximately 85% of the roughly 400 genotyped donors. The study aimed to test whether signatures of past pathogen exposure could be identified by cataloging public T cell receptors. The study profiled the T cell repertoires of around 700 subjects by immunosequencing and related them to cytomegalovirus serostatus. Along with the approximately 670-subject first cohort, a separate validation cohort of around 120 different subjects was used. To predict cytomegalovirus infection status, the study brought together high-throughput TCR immunosequencing, statistical association of individual TCRs with disease status, and machine learning. A later analysis re-analyzed previously published TCR beta repertoires from about 730 donors and added high-resolution HLA genotyping to study TCR occurrence patterns. The later analysis used no new phenotypic data to find candidate immune exposures, relying instead on TCR beta sequences and their occurrence across donors. In an earlier analysis of roughly 580 of the donors, high-throughput TCR beta sequencing was used to judge whether each TCR beta V gene segment behaved as functional or pseudogenic. Alongside the repertoire data, information on donor age, sex, ethnicity and CMV serostatus was compiled. In a later genetic analysis, genome-wide SNP genotypes for about 60% of the 666 donors were used, and that subset was treated as a discovery cohort. All discovery cohort repertoires had been generated on a single sequencing platform. Both class I and class II loci were covered by HLA typing, at four-digit resolution. The number of typed donors differed by locus: roughly 629-630 for A, B, C, DRB1 and DQB1; approximately 520 for DQA1; approximately 610 for DPA1; and around 490 for DPB1. Because of strong linkage in the cohort, five DR-DQ haplotypes were treated as single units for association and clustering. On average, around 240,000 unique TCR beta nucleotide sequences were sequenced per donor among about 400 genotyped donors of the cohort, with about 19% of those sequences being non-productive.

The cohort consisted of 650 to 700 healthy bone marrow donors. At the time of sampling, all cohort members were nominally healthy, though unrecorded immune exposures were likely present. The donor was CMV seropositive and belonged to the group of 250 to 300 seropositive cohort members. Each donor provided a peripheral blood sample, and peripheral blood mononuclear cells were used for TCR beta sequencing. The Qiagen DNeasy Blood Extraction Kit was used to extract genomic DNA from the blood cell samples. Library method: the immunoSEQ multiplex PCR assay. For the multiplex PCR, a mixture combining 60 forward primers for TCR Vbeta segments and 13 reverse primers for TCR Jbeta segments was used. Amplification of the CDR3 region of rearranged TCR beta genes was performed with a multiplex PCR assay on genomic DNA. The amplified TCR beta libraries were sequenced on the Illumina HiSeq System as 87-base-pair reads. Concerning the study's data processing: A later analysis counted some 80 million unique TCR beta chains across the roughly 700 repertoires, and some 11 million of these chains were shared by at least two donors. Raw reads were error-corrected and collapsed into unique sequences by a nearest-neighbor algorithm in which closely related sequences were merged to remove PCR and sequencing errors. V, D and J gene segments were assigned by aligning CDR3 sequences to IMGT reference sequences. For a sequence to be retained, at least a six-nucleotide match to both a V gene segment and a J gene segment was required. Rearrangements were called productive when the CDR3 lacked stop codons and stayed in frame with V and J; all others were non-productive. Following IMGT convention, CDR3 was defined as the stretch from the second conserved V-encoded cysteine to the conserved J-encoded phenylalanine. The earlier analysis of fewer than 700 of the donors excluded sequences that lacked an unambiguous match to a single V gene segment. In an earlier analysis of 450 to 700 of the donors, V segments were called functional above 56.7% productive rearrangements and were called segregating when the between-donor standard deviation exceeded 5%. A statistical classification framework was developed to diagnose cytomegalovirus status using the catalog of TCR beta chain sequences. In a later analysis, V and J genes were assigned by comparing TCR nucleotide sequences against IMGT/GENE-DB human TR gene sequences. The TCRdist pipeline was used in a later analysis to assign CDR3 sequences and most-parsimonious VDJ recombination scenarios. In a later analysis, each TCR beta chain was defined by its CDR3 amino acid sequence together with its V-gene family, and reads lacking a unique V-gene family were excluded. A later analysis removed over 500 highly shared, low-generation-probability nucleotide sequences to deal with suspected cross-contamination and a sequencing artifact. A later analysis calculated a clonal expansion index for each public chain from normalized within-repertoire ranks of inferred template counts. A later analysis computed generation probabilities with a VDJ recombination model fitted to out-of-frame rearrangements, and checked the results against IGoR. A later analysis scored TCR-TCR, TCR-HLA and TCR-CMV co-occurrence with hypergeometric tests, applying a repertoire-size bias correction to TCR pairs. In a later analysis, false discovery rates were estimated by permuting HLA or CMV assignments 20 times. A later analysis grouped co-occurring TCRs with DBSCAN, adding TCRdist sequence similarity when clustering within HLA-allele-positive subsets. Repertoires with fewer than 30,000 or more than 120,000 public chains were left out of co-occurrence clustering, as were about five repertoires with anomalous nucleotide sharing. TCRdb provides this immuneACCESS table in a form limited to in-frame rearrangements. Some clones are lacking; in checked studies, under half of them reflect an unresolved V gene, and why the rest are absent is not known. For V, J and clone size, that table is used; D and trimming come from the DNA. Per the sample table, the count is 40,000 to 65,000 clones. The ten biggest clones cover roughly a quarter of the sample.

Points the paper makes about the study in general: In a later analysis, several top co-occurrence clusters were reported to appear linked to parvovirus B19, influenza, CMV and Epstein-Barr virus. Because some donors lacked HLA typing at each locus, the association tests relied only on the typed subset. Seventeen rarely observed V segments, including chromosome 9 orphons, were excluded from the earlier analysis of some 590 of the donors because counts were too low. The study listed 164 TCR beta chains as associated with cytomegalovirus. The 87-base-pair reads could not distinguish some IMGT-functional V segments, including TRBV6-2 and TRBV6-3, so those segments were excluded. Most TCR sequences were seen in very few donors, while some public TCRs were found in many individuals. The classifier was reported to diagnose cytomegalovirus status with high specificity and sensitivity in both the original cohort and the validation cohort. Most CMV-associated TCR beta chains appeared to be HLA-restricted in a later analysis, and the HLA associations seemed to be driven largely by CMV exposure. CMV serostatus was the only immune exposure information available for the cohort. The cohort was sequenced for TCR beta chains only, and without alpha or paired-chain data the features that could be detected were limited. A later genetic analysis reported fewer N-insertions in productive TCRs among donors in an Asian-associated ancestry cluster than the approximately 700-donor mean. Linkage disequilibrium might explain the correlated functional status among segregating V segments, but an unknown experimental factor could not be ruled out. In a later analysis, HLA-associated TCR beta chains showed more clonal expansion and lower generation probabilities than non-associated chains that were equally common. A further reported finding was that TCR beta sequences accurately predicted the HLA-A and HLA-B alleles for most subjects in the first cohort. Specific HLA alleles were associated with some 15,000 TCR beta sequences at a false discovery rate of 0.05 in a later analysis. When HLA alleles, especially DR and DQ, strongly co-occurred, TCR associations were difficult to assign to individual alleles. A few of the identified cytomegalovirus-associated TCR beta chains were confirmed in vitro to be specific for cytomegalovirus antigens. Sequencing depth was assumed to be roughly uniform across donors in the presence/absence analyses, though that assumption may not hold. V-gene and J-gene trimming of TCR beta chains was associated with a missense DCLRE1C variant in a later genetic analysis, and the association was replicated in an independent cohort. The authors suggested that the approach could potentially be extended to other disease states and immunological phenotypes. In a later analysis, TCR association rates were found to vary across HLA loci, with the most associated TCRs seen for DRB1 alleles and the fewest for HLA-C alleles. A cluster of highly shared sequence variants was judged likely to represent a technical artifact of the sequencing pipeline. In an earlier analysis of more than 500 of the donors, most TCR beta V segments appeared in productive rearrangements about 87% or about 30% of the time, broadly matching IMGT annotations.

Counted from cysteine to phenylalanine, this CDR3 has 14 amino acids. CDR3 DNA is the only sequence kept; it has 42 bases, read in frame from the first base. The germline V and J ends show losses of 5 bases and 5 bases respectively, and no gene match explains 4 bases of the junction. As encoded in the germline V gene (reference sequence), CDR1 is SSHAT while CDR2 is FNYEAQ. Comment on this clone: Its antigen target is currently unknown.

The TCR comes from a man aged 35-49 years in good health and CMV-seropositive. The sequenced sample was PBMCs. This sequence uses TRBV7-7 and TRBJ2-1; 9 bases in the junction line up with TRBD2. At the DNA level, the sequence is TGTGCCAGCAGCCCCGGGACTAGCAACAATGAGCAGTTCTTC. Its amino acids are CASSPGTSNNEQFF.